The TCR beta chain under discussion was sequenced for a study of T-cell reconstitution after alpha-beta-depleted transplantation in children. Findings and limits, study-wide: In some patients, recipient T cells and intrathymic progenitors surviving conditioning explained high day-60 diversity. When one year had passed after transplant, most T-cell counts and diversity came from newly produced T cells. About two months after transplant, alpha-beta T cells reportedly came from several hundred expanded graft clones.

The authors prepared the TCRbeta library with unique molecular identifiers. Each CDR3 protein is one row after TCRdb ran MiXCR on the PCR reads. The data show approximately 350,000 distinct CDR3 sequences, about 16% seen once. The CDR3 totals 18 residues. The V gene end was trimmed by 2 bases and the J gene end by 4 bases; junction bases not matched to a gene: 11. Germline CDR1 SGHNT, CDR2 YYREEE (reference sequence). On this clonotype itself: Its matching antigen is unknown.

The chain carries TRBV5-4 and TRBJ2-5, with 13 bases aligning to TRBD2. The clonotype was recovered from a male patient aged 2-9 years who had a stem cell transplant for acute lymphoblastic leukemia, so the T cells may come from the graft donor. Here the sequenced sample was PBMCs, mostly from graft donor cells, taken 360 days after TCRalphabeta/CD19-depleted stem cell transplant. The CDR3 nucleotides are TGTGCCAGCAGCTTCGGACTAGCGGGAGCCGCGAGGGGAGAGACCCAGTACTTC. It specifies CASSFGLAGAARGETQYF.